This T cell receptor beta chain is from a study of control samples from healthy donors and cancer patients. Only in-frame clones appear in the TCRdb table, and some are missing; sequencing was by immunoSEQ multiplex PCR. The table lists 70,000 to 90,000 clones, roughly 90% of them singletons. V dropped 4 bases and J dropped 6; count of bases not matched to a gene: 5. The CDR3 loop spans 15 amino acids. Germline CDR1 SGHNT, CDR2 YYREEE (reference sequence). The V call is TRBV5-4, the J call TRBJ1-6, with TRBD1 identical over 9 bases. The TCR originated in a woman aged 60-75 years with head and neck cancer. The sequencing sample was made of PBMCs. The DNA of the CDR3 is TGTGCCAGCAGCCCTTCGGACAGGGGTAATTCACCCCTCCACTTT. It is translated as CASSPSDRGNSPLHF.